These 21 T cell receptor beta chains were sequenced from one sample in a study of blood T cell repertoires in COVID-19. The repertoire was sequenced with immunoSEQ multiplex PCR; TCRdb's copy has only in-frame clones and lacks some. The sample lists a few hundred thousand clones, approximately 80% occurring once. Sequencing used peripheral blood. These receptors were obtained from a man at least 80 years old with acute or convalescent COVID-19.

This chain connects TRBV7-9 to TRBJ1-2; TRBD1 matches 7 bases. J was trimmed by 7 bases and V by 2 bases; bases with no gene match: 13. Germline V gene data show CDR1 as SEHNR and CDR2 as FQNEAQ (reference sequence). The CDR3 has 16 amino acids. CDR3 in amino acids: CASSLFLQGLRRGYTF. In DNA form, the CDR3 reads TGTGCCAGCAGCTTATTTTTACAGGGGTTGAGGCGTGGCTACACCTTC.

The genes are TRBV25-1 and TRBJ2-7, with 11 bases that match TRBD1. The V and J ends lost 6 bases and 1 base, in that order; junction bases with no gene match: 5. CDR1 is MGHDK, CDR2 SYGVNS, per germline. CDR3 length equals 15 residues. The CDR3 nucleotides read TGTGCCAGCAGACCGGGACAGGGGGTTTCCTACGAGCAGTACTTC. Translation: CASRPGQGVSYEQYF.

The chain uses TRBV14 and TRBJ2-1, with 8 bases identical to TRBD1. The CDR3 runs 15 residues. The germline gives CDR1 SGHDN, CDR2 FVKESK. J lost 2 bases, V lost 4 bases, and 4 bases had no gene match. CDR3 DNA: TGTGCCAGCAGCCCAGGACAGGGTGCCTACAATGAGCAGTTCTTC. It specifies CASSPGQGAYNEQFF.

V gene TRBV2 combines with J gene TRBJ1-6, with D tentatively TRBD1 (5 bases). With 1 base removed from V and 7 bases from J, the gap between germline ends came to 17 bases. Germline values: CDR1 SNHLY, CDR2 FYNNEI. This CDR3 has 17 amino acids. CDR3 in amino acids: CASSEDRPTDPNSPLHF. CDR3 bases: TGTGCCAGCAGTGAAGACCGACCGACAGATCCCAATTCACCCCTCCACTTT.

V usage is TRBV6-5 and J usage is TRBJ1-2; D is uncertain. The V end was cut by 6 bases, the J end by 3 bases, with 14 bases between. The V gene's germline CDR1 is MNHEY and CDR2 SVGAGI. CDR3 length equals 14 residues. The CDR3 nucleotides are TGTGCCAGCAGCCACTTTAGGGAGGACTATGGCTACACCTTC. Its translation: CASSHFREDYGYTF.

The chain recombines TRBV5-8 with TRBJ2-3; TRBD1 might be the D (6 bases). The CDR3 runs to 16 residues. CDR1 is SGHTS, CDR2 YDEGEE, per germline. Trimming removed 4 bases from V and 0 bases from J, with 15 bases in between. The DNA for the CDR3 is TGTGCCAGCAGCACCGGACAGCTTACTAGCACAGATACGCAGTATTTT. It encodes CASSTGQLTSTDTQYF.

The V and J genes are TRBV7-9 and TRBJ1-6; D is unresolved. Germline-derived CDR1 and CDR2 are SEHNR and FQNEAQ (reference sequence). This CDR3 is built from 15 residues. V gave up 6 bases and J gave up 10 bases, with 19 bases separating them. CDR3 bases: TGTGCCAGCAGGGTTTCCGGGGAAAAGGGATCACCCCTCCACTTT. Its protein is CASRVSGEKGSPLHF.

The rearrangement uses TRBV30 and TRBJ2-1; 7 bases agree with TRBD1. The CDR3 runs 13 residues. Germline V gene sequence: CDR1 GTSNPN, CDR2 SVGIG (reference sequence). The V gene end was trimmed by 1 base and the J gene end by 5 bases; junction bases not matched to a gene: 2. CDR3 bases: TGTGCCTGGAGTGGGGGACAGAACAATGAGCAGTTCTTC. Translated, it gives CAWSGGQNNEQFF.

The chain has TRBV24-1 and TRBJ1-2; no definite D call. V was clipped by 0 bases and J by 8 bases, with 9 bases between them. This CDR3 region has 13 residues. Germline assignment: CDR1 KGHDR and CDR2 SFDVKD. The chain's CDR3 is CATSDLHAEGYTF. CDR3 DNA sequence: TGTGCCACCAGTGATTTGCACGCGGAGGGCTACACCTTC.

The chain uses TRBV5-1 and TRBJ2-7, with 8 bases fitting TRBD1. Germline CDR1 reads SGHRS; CDR2 reads YFSETQ. The CDR3 spans 14 residues. The trim removed 4 bases at V and 4 bases at J, leaving 7 bases unmatched. The CDR3 region is CASSALTGEYEQYF. The CDR3 DNA reads as TGCGCCAGCAGCGCCCTGACAGGGGAATACGAGCAGTACTTC.

V and J are TRBV27 and TRBJ1-1, with unresolved D. V was trimmed by 3 bases and J by 0 bases, leaving 5 bases between them. This CDR3 is built from 13 residues. CDR1 MNHEY and CDR2 SMNVEV come from the germline V gene (reference sequence). The CDR3 region has the DNA TGTGCCAGCAGTTTCCAGATGAACACTGAAGCTTTCTTT. It is translated as CASSFQMNTEAFF.

The chain couples TRBV5-1 to TRBJ2-2, with D possibly matching TRBD2 (6 bases). The V gene lost 1 base and the J gene lost 1 base, with 11 bases spanning the gap. This CDR3 spans 16 amino acids. The germline V gene has CDR1 SGHRS and CDR2 YFSETQ. The CDR3 bases are TGCGCCAGCAGCTTGATAGGAGGGGAGAACACCGGGGAGCTGTTTTTT. This translates into CASSLIGGENTGELFF.

About this clone: Other nucleotide sequences in the sample specify the same CDR3. V usage is TRBV12-3 or TRBV12-4 and J usage is TRBJ1-1; no reliable D call. The germline V and J ends were trimmed by 2 bases and 0 bases, with 4 bases remaining between them. This CDR3 spans 13 amino acids. The CDR3 here is CASSLSMNTEAFF. CDR3 coding DNA: TGTGCCAGCAGTTTATCTATGAACACTGAAGCTTTCTTT.

The chain recombines TRBV5-1 with TRBJ1-5; D gene unclear. Germline V gene sequence: CDR1 SGHRS, CDR2 YFSETQ. CDR3 length: 13 amino acids. V was clipped by 3 bases and J by 7 bases, with 11 bases between them. CDR3 amino acids: CASSSEGNQPQHF. CDR3 DNA sequence: TGCGCCAGCAGCTCCGAGGGAAACCAGCCCCAGCATTTT.

This clone has more than one count but fewer than ten. This sequence joins TRBV5-1 and TRBJ1-3; D is unresolved. V lost 1 base and J 4 bases, leaving 15 bases between the germline ends. Germline-derived CDR1 and CDR2 are SGHRS and YFSETQ. The CDR3 loop spans 16 amino acids. The CDR3 loop is CASSLSTYGSGNTIYF. CDR3 coding DNA: TGCGCCAGCAGCTTGAGCACGTACGGTTCGGGAAACACCATATATTTT.

The CDR3 bases are TGTGCCAGTAGTCCAAGACAGGGAGGTAACATTCAGTACTTC. As protein: CASSPRQGGNIQYF. The chain couples TRBV19 to TRBJ2-4; weak D call: TRBD1 (7 bases). CDR1 LNHDA and CDR2 SQIVND come from the germline V gene (reference sequence). This CDR3 has 14 residues. V was trimmed by 5 bases and J by 7 bases, leaving 15 bases between them.

J is TRBJ1-3 and V is TRBV9; unclear D gene. The CDR3 is made up of 15 amino acids. With 3 bases removed from V and 2 bases from J, the gap between germline ends came to 12 bases. Germline V gene lookup returns CDR1 SGDLS and CDR2 YYNGEE. CDR3 DNA: TGTGCCAGCAGCGAGGACTCCTGGGCTGGAAACACCATATATTTT. It encodes CASSEDSWAGNTIYF.

This clone occurred a few times. The chain employs TRBV7-9 and TRBJ1-3; 9 nucleotides align to TRBD1. The CDR3 has 14 residues. V lost 5 bases to trimming and J lost 8 bases; unmatched junction nucleotides: 7. Germline-derived CDR1 and CDR2 are SEHNR and FQNEAQ (reference sequence). The CDR3 region is CASSESGTGHTIYF. In nucleotides, the CDR3 is TGTGCCAGCAGCGAATCCGGGACAGGGCACACCATATATTTT.

This chain uses TRBV15 with TRBJ1-6; 10 bases map to TRBD1. V dropped 3 bases and J dropped 6; count of bases not matched to a gene: 2. This CDR3 has 15 amino acids. In germline, CDR1 is LNHNV, CDR2 YYDKDF (reference sequence). Here the CDR3 DNA reads TGTGCCACCAGCAGGGGGGACAGGGGTAATTCACCCCTCCACTTT. As protein: CATSRGDRGNSPLHF.

This clone was counted a single time. The identical CDR3 is also encoded by other nucleotide sequences in the sample. V usage is TRBV5-1 and J usage is TRBJ2-3; tentatively, D is TRBD1 (6 bases). V lost 2 bases and J 0 bases, leaving 7 bases between the germline ends. Germline CDR1 and CDR2: SGHRS and YFSETQ. The CDR3 spans 14 residues. The CDR3 here is CASSLGGSTDTQYF. The CDR3 DNA reads as TGCGCCAGCAGCTTAGGGGGAAGCACAGATACGCAGTATTTT. The full variable domain, with the rest looked up from reference TRBV5-1 and TRBJ2-3, is KAGVTQTPRYLIKTRGQQVTLSCSPISGHRSVSWYQQTPGQGLQFLFEYFSETQRNKGNFPGRFSGRQFSNSRSEMNVSTLELGDSALYLCASSLGGSTDTQYFGPGTRLTVL.

The chain links TRBV6-5 to TRBJ1-2; 11 bases are shared with TRBD1. CDR1 MNHEY and CDR2 SVGAGI come from the germline V gene. V shed 6 bases, J shed 4 bases, and the junction held 4 bases outside the gene matches. This CDR3 comprises 14 residues. Here the CDR3 reads CASSGQGAGYGYTF. The CDR3 region has the DNA TGTGCCAGCAGCGGACAGGGGGCGGGCTATGGCTACACCTTC.